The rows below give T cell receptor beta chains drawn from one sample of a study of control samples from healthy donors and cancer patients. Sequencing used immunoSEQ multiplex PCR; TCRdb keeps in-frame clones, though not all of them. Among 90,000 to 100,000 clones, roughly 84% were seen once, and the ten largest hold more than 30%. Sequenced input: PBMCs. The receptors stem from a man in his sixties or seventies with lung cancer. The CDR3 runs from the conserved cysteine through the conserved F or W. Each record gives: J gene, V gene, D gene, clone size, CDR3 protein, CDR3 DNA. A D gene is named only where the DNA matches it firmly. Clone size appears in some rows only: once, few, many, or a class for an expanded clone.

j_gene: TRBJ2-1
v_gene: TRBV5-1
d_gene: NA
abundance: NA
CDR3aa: CASSFRSGGPNEQFF
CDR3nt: TGCGCCAGCAGCTTCCGGTCCGGGGGGCCTAATGAGCAGTTCTTC

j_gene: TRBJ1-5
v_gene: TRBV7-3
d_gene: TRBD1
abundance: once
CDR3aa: CASSPDRRQPQHF
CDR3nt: TGTGCCAGCAGCCCGGACAGGCGTCAGCCCCAGCATTTT

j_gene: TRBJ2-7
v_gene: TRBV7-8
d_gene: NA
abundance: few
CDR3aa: CASSFSGGHEQYF
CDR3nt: TGTGCCAGCAGCTTCTCCGGAGGGCACGAGCAGTACTTC

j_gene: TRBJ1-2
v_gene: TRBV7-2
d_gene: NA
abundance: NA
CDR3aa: CASSPQPGTLGGYTF
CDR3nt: TGTGCCAGCAGCCCCCAGCCGGGTACTTTGGGAGGCTACACCTTC

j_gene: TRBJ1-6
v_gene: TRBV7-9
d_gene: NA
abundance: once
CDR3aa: CASSPLGYNSPLHF
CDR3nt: TGTGCCAGCAGCCCCTTAGGCTATAATTCACCCCTCCACTTT

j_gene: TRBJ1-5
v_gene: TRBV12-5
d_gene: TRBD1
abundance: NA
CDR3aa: CASARQGEVRNQPQHF
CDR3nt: TGTGCTAGCGCGAGACAGGGGGAAGTGAGGAACCAGCCCCAGCATTTT

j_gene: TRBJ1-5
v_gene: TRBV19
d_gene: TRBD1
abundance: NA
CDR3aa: CASSGGQAGNQPQHF
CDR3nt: TGTGCCAGTAGTGGAGGACAGGCTGGCAATCAGCCCCAGCATTTT

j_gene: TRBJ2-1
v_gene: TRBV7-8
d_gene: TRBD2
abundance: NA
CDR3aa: CASSLIAGQRGVGSEQFF
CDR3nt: TGTGCCAGCAGCTTAATCGCCGGCCAGCGGGGGGTAGGTAGTGAGCAGTTCTTC

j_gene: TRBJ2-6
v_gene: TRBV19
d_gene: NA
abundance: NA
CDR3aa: CASISHSGANVLTF
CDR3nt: TGTGCCAGTATCTCCCACTCTGGGGCCAACGTCCTGACTTTC

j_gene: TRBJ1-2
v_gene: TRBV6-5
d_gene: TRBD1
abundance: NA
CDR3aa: CASRRQGAADYGYTF
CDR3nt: TGTGCCAGCAGGAGACAGGGGGCTGCAGACTATGGCTACACCTTC

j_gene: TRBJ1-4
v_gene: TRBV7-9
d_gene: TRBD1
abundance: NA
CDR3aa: CASSLETGATLFF
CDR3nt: TGTGCCAGCAGCTTAGAAACAGGGGCGACACTGTTTTTT

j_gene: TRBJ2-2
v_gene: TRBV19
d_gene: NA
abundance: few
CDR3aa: CASSPQTGAPSGELFF
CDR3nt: TGTGCCAGTAGTCCGCAGACGGGGGCGCCATCCGGGGAGCTGTTTTTT

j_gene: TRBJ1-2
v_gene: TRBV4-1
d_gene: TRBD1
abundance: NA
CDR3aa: CASSQAGQGANYGYTF
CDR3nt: TGCGCCAGCAGCCAAGCTGGACAGGGGGCTAACTATGGCTACACCTTC

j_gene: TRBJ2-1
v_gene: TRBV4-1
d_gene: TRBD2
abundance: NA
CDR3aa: CASSQESRGGAYNEQFF
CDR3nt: TGCGCCAGCAGCCAAGAGAGTCGCGGGGGGGCCTACAATGAGCAGTTCTTC

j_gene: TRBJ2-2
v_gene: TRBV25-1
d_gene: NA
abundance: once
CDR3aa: CASRAIFGGELFF
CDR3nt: TGTGCCAGCAGGGCCATTTTTGGCGGGGAGCTGTTTTTT

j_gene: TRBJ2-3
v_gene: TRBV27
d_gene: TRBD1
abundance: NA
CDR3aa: CASSGPGQGVYTQYF
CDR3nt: TGTGCCAGCAGTGGTCCGGGACAGGGGGTTTATACGCAGTATTTT

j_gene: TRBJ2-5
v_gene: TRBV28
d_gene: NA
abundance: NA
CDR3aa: CASSSQETQYF
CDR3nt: TGTGCCAGCAGTTCTCAAGAGACCCAGTACTTC

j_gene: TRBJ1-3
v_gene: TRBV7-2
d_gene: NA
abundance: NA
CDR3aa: CASSQVGTSGNTIYF
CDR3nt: TGTGCCAGCAGCCAGGTCGGGACCTCTGGAAACACCATATATTTT

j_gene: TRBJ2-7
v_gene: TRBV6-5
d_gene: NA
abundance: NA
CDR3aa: CASFTGPYEQYF
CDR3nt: TGTGCCAGCTTTACAGGGCCCTACGAGCAGTACTTC

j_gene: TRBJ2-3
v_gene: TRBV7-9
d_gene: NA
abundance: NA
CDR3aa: CASSFRGADTQYF
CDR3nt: TGTGCCAGCAGCTTCCGCGGGGCAGATACGCAGTATTTT

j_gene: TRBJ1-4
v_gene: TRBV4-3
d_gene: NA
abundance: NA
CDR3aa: CASSQDLAEKLFF
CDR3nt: TGCGCCAGCAGCCAAGATCTAGCTGAAAAACTGTTTTTT

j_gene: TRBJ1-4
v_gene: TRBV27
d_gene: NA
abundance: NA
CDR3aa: CASSLPNEKLFF
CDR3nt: TGTGCCAGCAGTTTGCCAAATGAAAAACTGTTTTTT

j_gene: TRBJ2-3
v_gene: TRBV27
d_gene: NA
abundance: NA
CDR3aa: CASEAAAADKPSTDTQYF
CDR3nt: TGTGCCAGCGAAGCGGCAGCAGCGGATAAACCGAGCACAGATACGCAGTATTTT

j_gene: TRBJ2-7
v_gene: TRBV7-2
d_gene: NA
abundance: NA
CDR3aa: CASSLGPTNEQYF
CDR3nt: TGTGCCAGCAGCCTAGGGCCCACGAACGAGCAGTACTTC

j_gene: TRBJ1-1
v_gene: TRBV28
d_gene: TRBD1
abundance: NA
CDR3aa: CASSLGQGVGTEAFF
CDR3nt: TGTGCCAGCAGTTTAGGGCAGGGGGTAGGGACTGAAGCTTTCTTT

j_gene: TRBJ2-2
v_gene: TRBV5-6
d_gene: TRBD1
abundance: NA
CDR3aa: CASTLLGTANTGELFF
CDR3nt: TGTGCCAGCACCCTCCTCGGGACAGCGAACACCGGGGAGCTGTTTTTT

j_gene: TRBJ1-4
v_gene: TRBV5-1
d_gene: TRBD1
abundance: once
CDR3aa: CASSVTGDNEKLFF
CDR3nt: TGCGCCAGCAGCGTGACAGGGGATAATGAAAAACTGTTTTTT

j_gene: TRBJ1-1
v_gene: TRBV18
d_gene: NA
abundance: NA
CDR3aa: CASSDQGIMNTEAFF
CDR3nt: TGTGCCAGCTCAGATCAGGGGATAATGAACACTGAAGCTTTCTTT

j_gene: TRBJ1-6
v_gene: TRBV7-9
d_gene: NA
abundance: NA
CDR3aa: CASSPGTPRSPLHF
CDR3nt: TGTGCCAGCAGTCCCGGGACACCCAGGTCACCCCTCCACTTT

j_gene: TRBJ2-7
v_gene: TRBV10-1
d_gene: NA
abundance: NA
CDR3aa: CASSERRGFEQYF
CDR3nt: TGCGCCAGCAGTGAAAGAAGGGGGTTCGAGCAGTACTTC

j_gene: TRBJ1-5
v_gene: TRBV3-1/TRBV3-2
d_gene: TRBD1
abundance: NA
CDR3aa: CASSLGQGNQPQHF
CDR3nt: TGTGCCAGCAGCCTTGGACAGGGGAATCAGCCCCAGCATTTT